This T cell receptor (beta chain) came from a study of cytotoxic CD8 clonotypes in ibrutinib-treated CLL. Overall study context: Under twelve relapsed/refractory, roughly 15 treatment-naive; under 18 IGHV unmutated.

TCRdb's table, derived via immunoSEQ multiplex PCR, lists solely in-frame clones and lacks some. In the table there are 110,000 to 150,000 clones, roughly three quarters of which are singletons. The study's findings and limits: Baseline levels were approached again at progression, after clonality had risen at ibrutinib response. Researchers report that baseline clonality outpaced age-matched healthy donors and tracked circulating CD8+ T-cell counts.

The germline CDR1 and CDR2 sequences are LNHDA and SQIVND (reference sequence). Trimming stripped 5 bases from V and 0 bases from J, with 18 bases between. The CDR3 is 17 amino acids. This clone is a singleton in its sample. The antigen is not known. This chain joins TRBV19 and TRBJ2-3, with D possibly being TRBD2 (6 bases). The sample here was PBMCs, taken after 12 months of ibrutinib treatment. The receptor's source is a human donor with chronic lymphocytic leukemia. In nucleotides, the CDR3 is TGTGCCAGTAGTCCGTACCTCGGGACTCTCAGCACAGATACGCAGTATTTT. It yields the protein CASSPYLGTLSTDTQYF.